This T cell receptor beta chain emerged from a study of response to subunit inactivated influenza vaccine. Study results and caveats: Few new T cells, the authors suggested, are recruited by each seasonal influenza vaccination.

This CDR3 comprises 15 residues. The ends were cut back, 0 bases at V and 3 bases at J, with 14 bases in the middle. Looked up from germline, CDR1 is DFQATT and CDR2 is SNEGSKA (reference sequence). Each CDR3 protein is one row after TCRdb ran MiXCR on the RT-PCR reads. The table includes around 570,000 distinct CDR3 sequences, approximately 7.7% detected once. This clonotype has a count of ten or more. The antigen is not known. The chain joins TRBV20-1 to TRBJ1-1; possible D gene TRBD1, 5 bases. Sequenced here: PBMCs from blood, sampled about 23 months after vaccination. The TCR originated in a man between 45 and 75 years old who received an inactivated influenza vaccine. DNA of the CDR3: TGCAGTGCTAGAGATCCGCGGGGCGGGGACACTGAAGCTTTCTTT. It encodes CSARDPRGGDTEAFF.